This T cell receptor beta chain was retrieved from a study of OX40 agonist ivuxolimab in advanced cancers. Study at large: The eligibility criteria allowed prior anti-PD-1, anti-PD-L1 or anti-CTLA-4 therapy, and around 40% had some. Study outcomes and limitations: Clonal expansion from baseline to week 6 occurred in both CD4+ and CD8+ T cells. On average, CD8+ T cells had more expanded clones than CD4+.

Only in-frame clones appear in the TCRdb table, and some are missing; sequencing was by immunoSEQ multiplex PCR. The sample carries some 70,000 clones, 70% to 90% recorded once. Concerning this clone: Antigen unknown.

Individuals having autoimmune disease history or systemic immunosuppression were not enrolled. Sample: CD4+ or CD8+ T cells sorted from blood, taken in a trial of the OX40 agonist ivuxolimab. This clonotype was obtained from an adult with an advanced solid tumor such as melanoma, head and neck, liver or kidney cancer.

CDR3 sequence reads: CASRGQGVAGELFF. The CDR3 DNA sequence: TGCGCCAGCAGAGGGCAGGGTGTGGCCGGGGAGCTGTTTTTT. The chain employs TRBV5-1 and TRBJ2-2; tentatively, D is TRBD1 (5 bases). This CDR3 is 14 amino acids long. The V end was cut by 5 bases, the J end by 6 bases, with 14 bases between. Germline loops: CDR1 SGHRS, CDR2 YFSETQ.